A selection of T cell receptor beta chains follows, all from one sample in a study of blood T cell repertoires in COVID-19. Generated by immunoSEQ multiplex PCR, the TCRdb table keeps only in-frame clones and is missing some. This table holds hundreds of thousands of clones, more than 85% found once. What was sequenced was peripheral blood. All receptors derive from a man in his sixties with COVID-19, enrolled during active disease. Each CDR3 is given with its conserved first and last residue. Fields, in order: CDR3 protein, V gene, J gene.

CASSHGTAVNYGYTF	TRBV5-1	TRBJ1-2
CASSLVGGSGANVLTF	TRBV11-2	TRBJ2-6
CASSYRARDENIQYF	TRBV6-6	TRBJ2-4
CASSSVTGPSQQFF	TRBV7-3	TRBJ2-1
CASSVEGGRDTGELFF	TRBV9	TRBJ2-2
CATSRQGRDEKLFF	TRBV15	TRBJ1-4
CASSDTARPLHF	TRBV10-1	TRBJ1-6
CASSYRHTNTGELFF	TRBV5-4	TRBJ2-2
CASSTGGGILYGYTF	TRBV28	TRBJ1-2
CASSQESWGRVNTIYF	TRBV3-1/TRBV3-2	TRBJ1-3
CASRYGQENSPLHF	TRBV7-2	TRBJ1-6
CASKDGGDTEAFF	TRBV2	TRBJ1-1
CASSLGGGSAYEQFF	TRBV7-6	TRBJ2-1
CASTILGGQGYEQYF	TRBV7-2	TRBJ2-7
CASRGPHGSPGQPQHF	TRBV19	TRBJ1-5
CASRSGQGDYEQYF	TRBV2	TRBJ2-7
CAWSTRENQPQHF	TRBV30	TRBJ1-5
CASSIARRTEAFF	TRBV19	TRBJ1-1
CATSRAGTGGHEQFF	TRBV15	TRBJ2-1
CASIYRGQGQNTEAFF	TRBV6-6	TRBJ1-1
CASSIGAGSSNQPQHF	TRBV19	TRBJ1-5
CASSFSIGGGTGELFF	TRBV5-1	TRBJ2-2
CASSKEKHEQYF	TRBV7-8	TRBJ2-7
CASRGPQETQYF	TRBV28	TRBJ2-5
CASSVSLAGGDTGELFF	TRBV9	TRBJ2-2
CAWSGQGTSEAFF	TRBV30	TRBJ1-1
CASRTSRGRSYGYTF	TRBV7-9	TRBJ1-2